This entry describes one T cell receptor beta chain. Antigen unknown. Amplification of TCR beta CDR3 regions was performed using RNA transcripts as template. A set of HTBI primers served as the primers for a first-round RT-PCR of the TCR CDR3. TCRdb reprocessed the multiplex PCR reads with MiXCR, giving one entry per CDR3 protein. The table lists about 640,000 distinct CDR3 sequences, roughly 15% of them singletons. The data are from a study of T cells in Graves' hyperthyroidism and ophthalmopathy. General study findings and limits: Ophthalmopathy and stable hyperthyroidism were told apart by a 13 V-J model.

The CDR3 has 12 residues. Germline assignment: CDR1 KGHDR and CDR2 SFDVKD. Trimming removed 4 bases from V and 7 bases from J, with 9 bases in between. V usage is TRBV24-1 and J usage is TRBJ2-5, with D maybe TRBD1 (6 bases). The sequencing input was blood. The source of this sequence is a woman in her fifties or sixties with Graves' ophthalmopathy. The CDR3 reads CATSEGAATQYF. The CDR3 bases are TGTGCCACCAGTGAGGGGGCAGCGACCCAGTACTTC.